This T cell receptor beta chain was captured in a study of T-cell reconstitution after alpha-beta-depleted transplantation in children. Findings of the study overall: Certain patients had high TCRbeta diversity at day 60, and it came from recipient T cells and thymic progenitors that survived.

Molecular barcoding with unique molecular identifiers was used for the TCRbeta library. Via MiXCR, TCRdb re-called the PCR reads, giving one row per CDR3 protein. Seen here are about 590,000 distinct CDR3 sequences, over 10% observed once, and the top ten hold 2.2%. The CDR3 runs to 14 residues. The V and J ends lost 5 bases and 2 bases respectively, with 10 bases between them. Ten or more counts support this clonotype. Its cognate antigen is unknown. Source: PBMCs, mostly from graft donor cells, taken 360 days after TCRalphabeta/CD19-depleted stem cell transplant. The source is a male patient aged 10-17 years who had a stem cell transplant for acute myeloid leukemia, so the T cells may come from the graft donor. This chain links TRBV12-3 or TRBV12-4 with TRBJ2-1, with D unresolved. DNA of the CDR3: TGTGCCAGCAGTCAGACTGGGACCTACAATGAGCAGTTCTTC. It encodes CASSQTGTYNEQFF.